The sequence of this T cell receptor (beta chain) was determined in a study of T-cell memory formation after mild COVID-19. Study information: The two donors had largely donor-specific TCR clusters.

TCRdb fed the 5' RACE reads into MiXCR, producing one record per CDR3 protein. Of 250,000 or so distinct CDR3 sequences in the sample, 18% were seen once. With regard to this clonotype: Its matching antigen is unknown.

The CDR3 extends over 13 amino acids. Trimming cost V 6 bases and J 5 bases, with 13 bases left between them. Study outcomes and limitations: Clones contracting day 15 to 85 were balanced CD4/CD8; later expanders leaned CD4+. Mainly CM and EM harbored the contracting CD4+ clones; mainly EMRA harbored the CD8+ ones.

The TCR comes from a man between 18 and 29 years old who had mild COVID-19 (a few samples of this study predate the infection). Cell type and time point are not known. The chain couples TRBV12-3 or TRBV12-4 to TRBJ2-5; tentatively, D is TRBD2 (6 bases). Material: PBMCs or a T cell subset sorted from them (not recorded which). The CDR3 protein is CASRLGDLETQYF. The CDR3 DNA reads TGTGCCAGCAGGCTGGGGGACTTGGAGACCCAGTACTTC.